The clone carrying this T cell receptor beta chain was found a few times. Antigen: not known. V was cut by 0 bases and J by 7 bases, with 8 bases left in between. CDR1 is SGDLS, CDR2 YYNGEE, per germline. The CDR3 consists of 14 residues. Via MiXCR, TCRdb re-called the 5' RACE reads, giving one row per CDR3 protein. Of around 49,000 distinct CDR3 sequences listed, under 15% are singletons. This record belongs to a study of neurological immune-mediated disorders. Overall study results and limits: HTLV-1-associated myelopathy displayed the greatest TCR clonal expansion, and multiple sclerosis exhibited the smallest, lower than that of healthy controls. The absence of shared CDR3 amino acid sequences among expanded clones across subjects suggests private repertoires in all groups.

Time point in this sample: longitudinal time-point 2. The genes are TRBV9 and TRBJ1-6, with TRBD1 as a possible D gene (6 bases). This receptor was obtained from a male donor with HTLV-1-associated myelopathy (HAM/TSP). The sequenced sample consisted of PBMCs. The CDR3 loop is CASSVVGQNSPLHF. The CDR3 DNA is TGTGCCAGCAGCGTAGTAGGACAGAATTCACCCCTCCACTTT.